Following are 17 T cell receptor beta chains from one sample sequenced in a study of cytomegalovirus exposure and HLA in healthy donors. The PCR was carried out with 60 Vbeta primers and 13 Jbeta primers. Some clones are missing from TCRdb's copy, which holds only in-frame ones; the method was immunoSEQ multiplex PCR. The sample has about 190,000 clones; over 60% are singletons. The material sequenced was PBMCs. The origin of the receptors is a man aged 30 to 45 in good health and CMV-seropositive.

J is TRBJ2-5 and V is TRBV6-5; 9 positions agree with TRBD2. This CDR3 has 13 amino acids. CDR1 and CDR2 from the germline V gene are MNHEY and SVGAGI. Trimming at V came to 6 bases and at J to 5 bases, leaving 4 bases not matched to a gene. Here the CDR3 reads CASRAGGWETQYF. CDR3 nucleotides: TGTGCCAGCAGAGCGGGGGGCTGGGAGACCCAGTACTTC.

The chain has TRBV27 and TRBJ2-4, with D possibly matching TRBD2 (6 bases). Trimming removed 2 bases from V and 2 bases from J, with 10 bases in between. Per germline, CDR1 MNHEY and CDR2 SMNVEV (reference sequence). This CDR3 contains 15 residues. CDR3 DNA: TGTGCCAGCAGTTTAGGGGCGGGGTCCAAAAACATTCAGTACTTC. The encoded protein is CASSLGAGSKNIQYF.

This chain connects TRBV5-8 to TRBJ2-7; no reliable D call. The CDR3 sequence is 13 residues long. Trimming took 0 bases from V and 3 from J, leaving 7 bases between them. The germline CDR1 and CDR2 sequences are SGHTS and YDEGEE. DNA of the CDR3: TGTGCCAGCAGCTTGGCCAACAGCTACGAGCAGTACTTC. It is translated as CASSLANSYEQYF.

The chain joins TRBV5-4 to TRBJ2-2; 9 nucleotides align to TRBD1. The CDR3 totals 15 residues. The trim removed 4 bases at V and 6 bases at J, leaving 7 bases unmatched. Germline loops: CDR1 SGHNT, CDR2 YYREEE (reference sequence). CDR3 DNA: TGTGCCAGCAGCCGGGGGACAGGGTGGGCCGGGGAGCTGTTTTTT. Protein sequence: CASSRGTGWAGELFF. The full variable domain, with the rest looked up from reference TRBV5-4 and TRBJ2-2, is ETGVTQSPTHLIKTRGQQVTLRCSSQSGHNTVSWYQQALGQGPQFIFQYYREEENGRGNFPPRFSGLQFPNYSSELNVNALELDDSALYLCASSRGTGWAGELFFGEGSRLTVL.

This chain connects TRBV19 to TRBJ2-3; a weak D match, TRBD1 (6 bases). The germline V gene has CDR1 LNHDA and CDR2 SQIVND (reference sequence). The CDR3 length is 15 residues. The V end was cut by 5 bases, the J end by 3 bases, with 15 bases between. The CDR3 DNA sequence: TGTGCCAGTAGTTTCGGACAGTGGAAGACAGATACGCAGTATTTT. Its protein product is CASSFGQWKTDTQYF.

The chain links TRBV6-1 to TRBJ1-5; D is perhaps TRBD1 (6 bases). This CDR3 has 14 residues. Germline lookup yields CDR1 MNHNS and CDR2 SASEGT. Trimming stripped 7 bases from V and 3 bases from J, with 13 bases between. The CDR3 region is CASNTGISNQPQHF. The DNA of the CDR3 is TGTGCCAGCAATACAGGGATTTCCAATCAGCCCCAGCATTTT.

In nucleotides, the CDR3 is TGTGCCAGCAGCTCCCGGGACAGGGGGTACGAGCAGTACTTC. Protein: CASSSRDRGYEQYF. The rearrangement joins TRBV13 to TRBJ2-7; 11 bases match TRBD1. Trimming cost V 4 bases and J 4 bases; bases outside gene matches: 3. CDR1 PRHDT and CDR2 FYEKMQ come from the germline V gene (reference sequence). This CDR3 comprises 14 residues.

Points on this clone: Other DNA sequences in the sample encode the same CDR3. The chain's CDR3 is CASSHMRASSYEQYF. The CDR3 nucleotides read TGTGCCAGCAGCCACATGCGGGCCAGCTCCTACGAGCAGTACTTC. The genes are TRBV4-2 and TRBJ2-7, with D perhaps TRBD2 (5 bases). The V end was cut by 3 bases, the J end by 0 bases, with 12 bases between. From germline, CDR1 is LGHNA and CDR2 YNFKEQ. The CDR3 is 15 residues long.

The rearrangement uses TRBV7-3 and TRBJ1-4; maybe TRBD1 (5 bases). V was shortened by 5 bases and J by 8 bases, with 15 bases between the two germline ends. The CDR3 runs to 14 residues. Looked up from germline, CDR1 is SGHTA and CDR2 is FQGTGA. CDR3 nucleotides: TGTGCCAGCAGCGCCCGTGGGGCAAAAGAAAAACTGTTTTTT. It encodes CASSARGAKEKLFF.

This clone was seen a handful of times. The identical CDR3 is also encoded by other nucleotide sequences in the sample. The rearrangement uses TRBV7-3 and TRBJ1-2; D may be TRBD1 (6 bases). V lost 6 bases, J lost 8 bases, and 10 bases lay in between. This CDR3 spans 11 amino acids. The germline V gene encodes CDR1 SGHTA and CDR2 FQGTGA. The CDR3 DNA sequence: TGTGCCAGCAGTTCAGGGGAAGGCTACACCTTC. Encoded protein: CASSSGEGYTF.

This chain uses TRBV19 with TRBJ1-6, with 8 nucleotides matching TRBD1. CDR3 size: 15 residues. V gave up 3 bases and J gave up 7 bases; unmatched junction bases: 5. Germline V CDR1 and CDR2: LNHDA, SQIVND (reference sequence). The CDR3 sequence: CASSIGQGANSPLHF. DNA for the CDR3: TGTGCCAGTAGTATTGGACAGGGCGCCAATTCACCCCTCCACTTT.

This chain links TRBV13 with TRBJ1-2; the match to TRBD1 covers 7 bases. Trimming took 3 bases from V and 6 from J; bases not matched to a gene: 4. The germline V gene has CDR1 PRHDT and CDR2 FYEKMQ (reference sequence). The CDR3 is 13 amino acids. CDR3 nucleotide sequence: TGTGCCAGCAGCTTCAGGGGGGTCCATGGCTACACCTTC. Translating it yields CASSFRGVHGYTF. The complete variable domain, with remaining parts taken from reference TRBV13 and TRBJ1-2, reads AAGVIQSPRHLIKEKRETATLKCYPIPRHDTVYWYQQGPGQDPQFLISFYEKMQSDKGSIPDRFSAQQFSDYHSELNMSSLELGDSALYFCASSFRGVHGYTFGSGTRLTVV.

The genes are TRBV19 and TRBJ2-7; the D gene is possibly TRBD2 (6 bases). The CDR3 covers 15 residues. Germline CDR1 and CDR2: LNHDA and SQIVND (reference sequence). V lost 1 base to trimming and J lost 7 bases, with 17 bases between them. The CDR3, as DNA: TGTGCCAGTAGTATAGTTCCTAGCGCCGCTCGGGAGCAGTACTTC. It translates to CASSIVPSAAREQYF.

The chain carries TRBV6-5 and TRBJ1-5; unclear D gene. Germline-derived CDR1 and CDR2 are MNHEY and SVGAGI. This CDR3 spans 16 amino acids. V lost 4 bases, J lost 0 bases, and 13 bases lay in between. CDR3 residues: CASSSLPHGSNQPQHF. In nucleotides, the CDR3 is TGTGCCAGCAGTTCCCTTCCTCACGGTAGCAATCAGCCCCAGCATTTT.

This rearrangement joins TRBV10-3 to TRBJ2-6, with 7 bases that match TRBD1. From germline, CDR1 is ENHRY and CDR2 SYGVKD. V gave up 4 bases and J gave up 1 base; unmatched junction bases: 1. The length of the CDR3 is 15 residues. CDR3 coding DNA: TGTGCCATCAGTGGCAGGGGGTCTGGGGCCAACGTCCTGACTTTC. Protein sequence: CAISGRGSGANVLTF.

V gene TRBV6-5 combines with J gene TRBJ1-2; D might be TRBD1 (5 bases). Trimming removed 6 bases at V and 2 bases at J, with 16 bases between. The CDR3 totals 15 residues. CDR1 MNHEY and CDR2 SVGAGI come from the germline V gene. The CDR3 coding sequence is TGTGCCAGCAGCCTCACCGAGGGACTGAACTATGGCTACACCTTC. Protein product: CASSLTEGLNYGYTF.

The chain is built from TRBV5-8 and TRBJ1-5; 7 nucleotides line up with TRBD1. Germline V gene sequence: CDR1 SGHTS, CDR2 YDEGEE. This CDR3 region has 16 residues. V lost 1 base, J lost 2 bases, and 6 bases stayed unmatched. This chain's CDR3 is CASSLRGRGGNQPQHF. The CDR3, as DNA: TGTGCCAGCAGCTTGAGGGGGCGGGGCGGCAATCAGCCCCAGCATTTT.